The clone carrying this TCR beta chain was seen many times. Its antigen is still unknown. Included in the TCR beta cDNA libraries were unique molecular identifiers. Input amounts of roughly 0.85 to 10 million T cells were used. These gave roughly 0.5 million cDNA molecules, so each molecule approximated one T cell. MiXCR, run by TCRdb on the PCR reads, gives a single entry per CDR3 protein. Among roughly 180,000 distinct CDR3 sequences listed, 30% were seen once. These data originate in a study of post-analysis software for immune sequencing data. Turning to the study itself: Disease trajectories encompassed relapsing-remitting, secondary progressive and progressive-relapsing multiple sclerosis. Study-wide points: A significant reduction in normalized Chao1 diversity was observed in multiple sclerosis patients versus controls. F measure grouped same-batch samples tightly together. In patients, 4 to 6 TRBV segments were more frequent than in controls, with TRBV5-6, TRBV5-1 and TRBV20-1 among them.

V dropped 6 bases and J dropped 0 bases, with 12 bases sitting between them. The CDR3 totals 15 residues. CDR1 is MDHEN and CDR2 is SYDVKM in the germline V gene. The receptor's source is a girl under 18 with multiple sclerosis. The chain combines TRBV28 with TRBJ2-1; D ambiguous. Sequencing was performed on blood. CDR3 residues: CASRGFLSSYNEQFF. CDR3 in DNA: TGTGCCAGCAGGGGATTCTTGAGCTCCTACAATGAGCAGTTCTTC.